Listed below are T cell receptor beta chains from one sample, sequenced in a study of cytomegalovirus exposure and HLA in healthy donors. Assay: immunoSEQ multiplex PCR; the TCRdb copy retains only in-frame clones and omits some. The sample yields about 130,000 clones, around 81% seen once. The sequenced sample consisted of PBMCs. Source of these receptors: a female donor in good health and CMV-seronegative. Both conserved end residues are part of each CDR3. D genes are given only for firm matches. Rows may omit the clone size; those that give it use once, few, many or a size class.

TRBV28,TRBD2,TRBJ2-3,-,CASSLSVAIAGSSTDTQYF,TGTGCCAGCAGTTTATCAGTGGCGATAGCGGGATCTAGCACAGATACGCAGTATTTT
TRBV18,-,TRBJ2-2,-,CASSPSREATGELFF,TGTGCCAGCTCACCGTCCAGGGAGGCCACCGGGGAGCTGTTTTTT
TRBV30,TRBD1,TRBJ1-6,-,CAWSGDRNLPLHF,TGTGCCTGGAGTGGGGACAGGAATCTCCCCCTCCACTTT
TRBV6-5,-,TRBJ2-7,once,CASSPLTSSYEQYF,TGTGCCAGCAGCCCCCTGACTAGCTCCTACGAGCAGTACTTC
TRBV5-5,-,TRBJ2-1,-,CASSLDPYSYNEQFF,TGTGCCAGCAGCTTGGACCCCTACTCCTACAATGAGCAGTTCTTC
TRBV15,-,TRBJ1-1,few,CATSRDRGTEAFF,TGTGCCACCAGCAGAGATCGGGGCACTGAAGCTTTCTTT
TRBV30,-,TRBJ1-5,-,CAWSEGTRGQPQHF,TGTGCCTGGAGTGAGGGGACGCGGGGTCAGCCCCAGCATTTT
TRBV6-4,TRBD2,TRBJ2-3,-,CASSDRSGGAPDTQYF,TGTGCCAGCAGTGATAGGAGCGGGGGGGCCCCAGATACGCAGTATTTT
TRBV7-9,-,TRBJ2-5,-,CASSDWGGETRYF,TGTGCCAGCAGCGATTGGGGCGGAGAGACCCGGTACTTC
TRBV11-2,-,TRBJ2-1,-,CASSPRLSSYNEQFF,TGTGCCAGCAGCCCGCGACTGTCCTCGTACAATGAGCAGTTCTTC
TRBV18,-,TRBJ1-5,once,CASSPSGSLNQPQHF,TGTGCCAGCTCACCATCGGGGTCGTTGAATCAGCCCCAGCATTTT
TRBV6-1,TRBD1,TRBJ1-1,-,CASSLSGTGVTEAFF,TGTGCCAGCAGCCTATCCGGGACAGGGGTGACTGAAGCTTTCTTT
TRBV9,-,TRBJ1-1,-,CASSVLADTEAFF,TGTGCCAGCAGCGTCTTAGCCGACACTGAAGCTTTCTTT
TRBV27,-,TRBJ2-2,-,CASSFGLDTGELFF,TGTGCCAGCAGTTTTGGGCTTGACACCGGGGAGCTGTTTTTT
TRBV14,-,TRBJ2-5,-,CASSPQEFQETQYF,TGTGCCAGCAGCCCCCAGGAATTCCAAGAGACCCAGTACTTC
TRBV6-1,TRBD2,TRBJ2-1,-,CASSGLAGGNEQFF,TGTGCCAGCAGTGGACTAGCGGGGGGGAATGAGCAGTTCTTC
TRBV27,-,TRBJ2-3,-,CASRIALAASTDTQYF,TGTGCCAGCAGAATAGCCCTGGCGGCTAGCACAGATACGCAGTATTTT
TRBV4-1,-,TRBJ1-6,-,CASSQDFLYDRGGSPLHF,TGCGCCAGCAGTCAAGATTTTTTGTATGACCGTGGCGGTTCACCCCTCCACTTT
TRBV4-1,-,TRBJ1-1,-,CASSHYWGRSGNTEAFF,TGCGCCAGCAGCCATTATTGGGGCCGGAGTGGGAACACTGAAGCTTTCTTT
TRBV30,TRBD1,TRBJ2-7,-,CAWVQGGHSYEQYF,TGTGCCTGGGTGCAAGGGGGCCACTCCTACGAGCAGTACTTC
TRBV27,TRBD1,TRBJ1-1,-,CASSSSGTANTEAFF,TGTGCCAGCAGTTCCTCCGGGACAGCAAACACTGAAGCTTTCTTT
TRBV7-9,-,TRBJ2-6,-,CASSLATAGANVLTF,TGTGCCAGCAGCTTAGCGACAGCTGGGGCCAACGTCCTGACTTTC
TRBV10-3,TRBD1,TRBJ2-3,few,CAISEADRGGYTQYF,TGTGCCATCAGTGAGGCGGACAGGGGTGGATATACGCAGTATTTT
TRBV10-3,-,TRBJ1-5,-,CATQVRNQPQHF,TGTGCCACACAGGTGAGGAATCAGCCCCAGCATTTT
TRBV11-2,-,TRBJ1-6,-,CASSPLGKYNSPLHF,TGTGCCAGCAGCCCCCTCGGGAAATATAATTCACCCCTCCACTTT
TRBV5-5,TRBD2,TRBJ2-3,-,CASRPGGEDTQYF,TGTGCCAGCAGACCGGGGGGTGAAGATACGCAGTATTTT
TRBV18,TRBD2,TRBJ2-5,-,CASSLTGTSGGLRAQYF,TGTGCCAGCTCTCTCACCGGGACTAGCGGGGGACTCCGAGCCCAGTACTTC
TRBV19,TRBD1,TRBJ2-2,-,CASSTGTGLGELFF,TGTGCCAGTAGTACCGGGACAGGGCTCGGGGAGCTGTTTTTT
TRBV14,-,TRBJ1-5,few,CASSHTTRDNVTYSNQPQHF,TGTGCCAGCAGCCATACTACCCGGGACAACGTTACTTATAGCAATCAGCCCCAGCATTTT
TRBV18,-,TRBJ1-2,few,CASSPDLQGGYGYTF,TGTGCCAGCTCACCAGATTTGCAGGGCGGCTATGGCTACACCTTC
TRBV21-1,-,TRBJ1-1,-,CASSETGGAATEAFF,TGTGCCAGCAGCGAAACGGGTGGCGCCGCCACTGAAGCTTTCTTT
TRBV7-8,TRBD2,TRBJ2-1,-,CASSSSGGSDGYEQFF,TGTGCCAGCAGCTCTAGCGGGGGGAGCGATGGTTATGAGCAGTTCTTC
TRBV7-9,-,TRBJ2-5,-,CASRRGGETQYF,TGTGCCAGCAGAAGAGGAGGAGAGACCCAGTACTTC
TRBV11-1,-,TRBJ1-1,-,CASNLKPGRAFF,TGTGCCAGCAACCTCAAGCCAGGTCGAGCTTTCTTT
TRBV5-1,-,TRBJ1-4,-,CASSLGGPTNEKLFF,TGCGCCAGCAGCTTGGGGGGGCCCACTAATGAAAAACTGTTTTTT
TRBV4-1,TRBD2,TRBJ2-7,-,CASSQEALAGEEQYF,TGCGCCAGCAGCCAAGAGGCGCTAGCGGGTGAAGAGCAGTACTTC
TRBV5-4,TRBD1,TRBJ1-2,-,CASSWTGGYGYTF,TGTGCCAGCAGTTGGACAGGGGGGTATGGCTACACCTTC
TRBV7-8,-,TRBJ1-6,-,CASSSERVLNSPLHF,TGTGCCAGCAGCTCCGAGCGGGTCCTCAATTCACCCCTCCACTTT
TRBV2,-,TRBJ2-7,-,CASYQGTHSYEQYF,TGTGCCAGCTACCAGGGGACCCACTCCTACGAGCAGTACTTC
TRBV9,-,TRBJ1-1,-,CASSRETTEAFF,TGTGCCAGCAGTAGGGAGACCACTGAAGCTTTCTTT
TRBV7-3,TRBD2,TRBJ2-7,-,CASSPASGGAYEQYF,TGTGCCAGCAGTCCCGCTAGCGGGGGAGCCTACGAGCAGTACTTC
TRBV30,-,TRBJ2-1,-,CAWRGLSVGEQFF,TGTGCCTGGAGGGGGCTTTCCGTAGGTGAGCAGTTCTTC
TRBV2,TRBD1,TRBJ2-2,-,CASSWTGPATGELFF,TGTGCCAGCAGTTGGACAGGGCCGGCCACCGGGGAGCTGTTTTTT
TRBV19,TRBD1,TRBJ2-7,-,CASSTRQGRIYEQYF,TGTGCCAGTAGTACCCGACAGGGGCGTATTTACGAGCAGTACTTC
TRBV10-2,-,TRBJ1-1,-,CASRETYMNTEAFF,TGCGCCAGCAGGGAGACATACATGAACACTGAAGCTTTCTTT
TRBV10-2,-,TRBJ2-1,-,CASSANSNEQFF,TGCGCCAGCAGTGCTAATTCCAATGAGCAGTTCTTC
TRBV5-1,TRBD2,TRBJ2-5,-,CASSSLGRGGETQYF,TGCGCCAGCAGCTCTCTCGGACGGGGGGGGGAGACCCAGTACTTC
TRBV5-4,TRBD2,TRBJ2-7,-,CASSLEASGSLRQYF,TGTGCCAGCAGCTTGGAGGCTAGCGGGAGTCTAAGGCAGTACTTC
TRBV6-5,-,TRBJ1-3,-,CASSYSGGQTGNTIYF,TGTGCCAGCAGTTACTCGGGGGGGCAAACTGGAAACACCATATATTTT
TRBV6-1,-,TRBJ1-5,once,CASRELPGDQPQHF,TGTGCCAGCAGAGAGTTACCGGGAGATCAGCCCCAGCATTTT
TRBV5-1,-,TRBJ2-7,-,CASSRGRDSYEQYF,TGCGCCAGCAGTCGAGGACGGGACTCCTACGAGCAGTACTTC
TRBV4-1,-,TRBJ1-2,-,CASSQPRALGWDGYTF,TGCGCCAGCAGCCAGCCGCGGGCGTTAGGGTGGGATGGCTACACCTTC
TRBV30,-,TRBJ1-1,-,CAWGEASEAFF,TGTGCCTGGGGGGAGGCCTCTGAAGCTTTCTTT
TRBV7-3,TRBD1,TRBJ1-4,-,CASSLSQGGMEKLFF,TGTGCCAGCAGCTTGAGCCAGGGGGGCATGGAAAAACTGTTTTTT
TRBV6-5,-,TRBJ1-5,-,CASRVDRSNQPQHF,TGTGCCAGCAGAGTCGACAGGAGCAATCAGCCCCAGCATTTT
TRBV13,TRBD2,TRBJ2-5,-,CASSLGTSGGAYQETQYF,TGTGCCAGCAGCCTAGGGACTAGCGGGGGGGCCTACCAAGAGACCCAGTACTTC
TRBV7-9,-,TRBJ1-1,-,CASSLMPMELPTEAFF,TGTGCCAGCAGCTTAATGCCGATGGAGTTGCCCACTGAAGCTTTCTTT
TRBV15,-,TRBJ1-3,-,CATSGGVISGNTIYF,TGTGCCACCAGCGGGGGGGTGATCTCTGGAAACACCATATATTTT
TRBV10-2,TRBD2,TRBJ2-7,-,CASSSGRAAYEQYF,TGCGCCAGCAGTAGCGGGAGGGCCGCCTACGAGCAGTACTTC
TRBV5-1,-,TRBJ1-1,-,CASRTGFMNTEAFF,TGCGCCAGCAGGACGGGGTTTATGAACACTGAAGCTTTCTTT